The 7 T cell receptor beta chains reported below all come from one sample, sequenced in a study of T-cell reconstitution after alpha-beta-depleted transplantation in children. A library of TCRbeta sequences, prepared with unique molecular identifiers, was generated. TCRdb re-analysed the PCR reads in MiXCR, keeping a single row per CDR3 protein. The table lists 200,000 to 250,000 distinct CDR3 sequences, under 9.5% of them singletons, with 6.3% in the top ten. The sample in question was PBMCs, mostly from graft donor cells, obtained 180 days after TCRalphabeta/CD19-depleted stem cell transplant. These receptors came from a male patient under 18 who had a stem cell transplant for acute lymphoblastic leukemia, so the T cells may come from the graft donor.

This clonotype was seen many times. This rearrangement joins TRBV14 to TRBJ1-3; D is unresolved. With 6 bases removed from V and 1 base from J, the gap between germline ends came to 13 bases. The CDR3 has 15 residues. CDR1 and CDR2 from the germline V gene are SGHDN and FVKESK. DNA for the CDR3: TGTGCCAGCAGTCCGACCCGTGGGTCTGGAAACACCATATATTTT. Translated, it gives CASSPTRGSGNTIYF.

In its sample, this clonotype was seen many times. This chain connects TRBV7-3 to TRBJ2-6; D is perhaps TRBD2 (5 bases). Germline V CDR1 and CDR2: SGHTA, FQGTGA. V lost 1 base to trimming and J lost 0 bases, with 13 bases between them. This CDR3 has 18 residues. Here the CDR3 DNA reads TGTGCCAGCAGCTTAAGGGTAGAGGGTCTCTCTGGGGCCAACGTCCTGACTTTC. Its protein is CASSLRVEGLSGANVLTF.

This clonotype was observed many times. This rearrangement joins TRBV25-1 to TRBJ2-7, with D perhaps TRBD1 or TRBD2 (5 bases each). The V and J ends lost 8 bases and 4 bases respectively, with 15 bases between them. This CDR3 has 13 amino acids. The germline CDR1 and CDR2 sequences are MGHDK and SYGVNS. CDR3 in DNA: TGTGCCAGCTGGGGTGGGGGATTTTACGAGCAGTACTTC. Its protein is CASWGGGFYEQYF.

This clonotype was seen many times. The J gene is TRBJ2-3, the V gene TRBV9; 8 bases fit TRBD2. The CDR3 is 15 residues long. The V segment lost 3 bases and the J segment 12 bases; nucleotides outside the gene matches: 15. Germline values: CDR1 SGDLS, CDR2 YYNGEE. The CDR3 bases are TGTGCCAGCAGCGAGAATGCGGGGGGCACCGTGAAACAGTATTTT. Translating it yields CASSENAGGTVKQYF.

This clonotype has at least ten counts. This chain joins TRBV5-1 and TRBJ2-7; the D gene is possibly TRBD1 (7 bases). CDR3 length: 14 residues. The germline V gene encodes CDR1 SGHRS and CDR2 YFSETQ. V shed 5 bases and J shed 5 bases, with 17 bases lying between them. CDR3 in DNA: TGCGCCAGCAGTGCGAGACAGGGAGGTGACGAGCAGTACTTC. Protein product: CASSARQGGDEQYF.

The sample holds many counts of this clonotype. The genes are TRBV2 and TRBJ1-2; maybe TRBD1 (5 bases). Per germline, CDR1 SNHLY and CDR2 FYNNEI. Trimming took off 3 bases at V and 0 bases at J, with 11 bases between the two ends. The CDR3 has 15 amino acids. In DNA form, the CDR3 reads TGTGCCAGCAGTGAGGGACCGACGCCTAACTATGGCTACACCTTC. This gives the protein CASSEGPTPNYGYTF.

In its sample, this clonotype was seen many times. This sequence joins TRBV20-1 and TRBJ2-2, with 7 bases lining up with TRBD2. V shed 5 bases and J 4 bases; nucleotides not matched to a gene: 13. Germline V gene data show CDR1 as DFQATT and CDR2 as SNEGSKA (reference sequence). The CDR3 totals 16 residues. The CDR3 loop reads CSAARGIPWGTGELFF. The CDR3 DNA is TGCAGTGCTGCGCGGGGGATTCCTTGGGGCACCGGGGAGCTGTTTTTT.